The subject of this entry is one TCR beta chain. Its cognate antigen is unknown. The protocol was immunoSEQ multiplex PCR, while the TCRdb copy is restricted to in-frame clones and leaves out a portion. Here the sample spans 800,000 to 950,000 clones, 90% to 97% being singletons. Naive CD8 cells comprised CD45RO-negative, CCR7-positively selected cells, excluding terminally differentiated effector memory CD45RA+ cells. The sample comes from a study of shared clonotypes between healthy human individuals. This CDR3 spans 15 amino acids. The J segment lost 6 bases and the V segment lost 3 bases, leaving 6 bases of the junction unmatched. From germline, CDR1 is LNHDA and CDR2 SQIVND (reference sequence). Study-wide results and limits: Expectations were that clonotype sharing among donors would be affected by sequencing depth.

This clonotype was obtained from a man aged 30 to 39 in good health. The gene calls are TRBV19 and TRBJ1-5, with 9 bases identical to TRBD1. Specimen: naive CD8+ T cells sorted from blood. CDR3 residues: CASSIRGQGSQPQHF. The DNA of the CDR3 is TGTGCCAGTAGTATCCGGGGACAGGGAAGTCAGCCCCAGCATTTT. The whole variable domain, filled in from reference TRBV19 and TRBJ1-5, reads DGGITQSPKYLFRKEGQNVTLSCEQNLNHDAMYWYRQDPGQGLRLIYYSQIVNDFQKGDIAEGYSVSREKKESFPLTVTSAQKNPTAFYLCASSIRGQGSQPQHFGDGTRLSIL.